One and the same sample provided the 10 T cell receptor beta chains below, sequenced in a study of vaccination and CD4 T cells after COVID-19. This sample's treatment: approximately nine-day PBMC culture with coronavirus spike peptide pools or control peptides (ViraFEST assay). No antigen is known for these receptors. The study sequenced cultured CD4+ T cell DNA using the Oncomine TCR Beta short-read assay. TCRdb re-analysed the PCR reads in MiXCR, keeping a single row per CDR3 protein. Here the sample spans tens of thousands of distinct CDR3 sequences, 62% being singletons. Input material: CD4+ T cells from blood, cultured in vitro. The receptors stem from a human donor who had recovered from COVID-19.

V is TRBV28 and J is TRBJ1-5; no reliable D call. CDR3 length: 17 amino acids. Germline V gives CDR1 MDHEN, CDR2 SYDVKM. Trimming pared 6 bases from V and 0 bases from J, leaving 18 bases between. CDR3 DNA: TGTGCCAGCAGATATTCGGGTCTTAAGTCTAGCAATCAGCCCCAGCATTTT. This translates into CASRYSGLKSSNQPQHF.

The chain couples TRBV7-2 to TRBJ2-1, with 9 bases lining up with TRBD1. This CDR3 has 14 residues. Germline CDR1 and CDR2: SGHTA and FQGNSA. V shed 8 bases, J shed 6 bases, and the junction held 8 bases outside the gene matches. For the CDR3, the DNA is TGTGCCAGCTCCGGGGGGACAGGGCGCAATGAGCAGTTCTTC. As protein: CASSGGTGRNEQFF.

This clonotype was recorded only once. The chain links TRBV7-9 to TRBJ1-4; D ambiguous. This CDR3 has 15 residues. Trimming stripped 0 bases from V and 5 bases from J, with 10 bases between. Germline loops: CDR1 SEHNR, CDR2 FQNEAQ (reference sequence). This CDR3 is CASSLATYFNEKLFF. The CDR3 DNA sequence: TGTGCCAGCAGCTTAGCGACGTACTTCAATGAAAAACTGTTTTTT.

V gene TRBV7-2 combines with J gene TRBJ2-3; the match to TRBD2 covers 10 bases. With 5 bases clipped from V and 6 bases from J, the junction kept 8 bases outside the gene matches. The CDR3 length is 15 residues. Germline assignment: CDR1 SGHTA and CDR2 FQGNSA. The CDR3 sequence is CASSRGGSGGDTQYF. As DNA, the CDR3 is TGTGCCAGCAGCCGAGGGGGTAGCGGGGGGGATACGCAGTATTTT.

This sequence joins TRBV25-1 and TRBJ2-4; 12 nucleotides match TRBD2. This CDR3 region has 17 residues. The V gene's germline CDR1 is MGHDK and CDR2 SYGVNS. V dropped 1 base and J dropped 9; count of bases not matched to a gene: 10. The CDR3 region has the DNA TGTGCCAGCAGTGAATTCGCTAGCGGGAGGGGGTCGGGCATTCAGTACTTC. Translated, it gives CASSEFASGRGSGIQYF.

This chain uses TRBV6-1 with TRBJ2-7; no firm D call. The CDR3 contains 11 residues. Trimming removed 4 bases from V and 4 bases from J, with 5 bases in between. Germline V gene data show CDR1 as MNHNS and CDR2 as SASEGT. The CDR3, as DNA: TGTGCCAGCAGTGCAGGTTACGAGCAGTACTTC. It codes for CASSAGYEQYF.

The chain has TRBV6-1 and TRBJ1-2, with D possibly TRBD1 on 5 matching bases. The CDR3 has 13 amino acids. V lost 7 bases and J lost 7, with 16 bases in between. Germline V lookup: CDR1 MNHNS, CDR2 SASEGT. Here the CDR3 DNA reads TGTGCCAGCACCACGGGGGTGGGTACTGGCTACACCTTC. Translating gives CASTTGVGTGYTF.

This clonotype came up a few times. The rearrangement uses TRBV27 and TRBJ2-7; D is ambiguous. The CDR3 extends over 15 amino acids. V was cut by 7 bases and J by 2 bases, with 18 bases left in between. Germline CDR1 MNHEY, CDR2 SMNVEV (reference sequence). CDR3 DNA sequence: TGTGCCAGCACCCCCTTCGCGAGGATAACCTACGAGCAGTACTTC. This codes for CASTPFARITYEQYF.

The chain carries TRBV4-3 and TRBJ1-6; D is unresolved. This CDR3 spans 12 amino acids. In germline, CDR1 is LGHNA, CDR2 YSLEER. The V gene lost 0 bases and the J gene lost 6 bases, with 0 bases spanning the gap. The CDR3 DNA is TGCGCCAGCAGCCAAGATAATTCACCCCTCCACTTT. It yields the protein CASSQDNSPLHF.

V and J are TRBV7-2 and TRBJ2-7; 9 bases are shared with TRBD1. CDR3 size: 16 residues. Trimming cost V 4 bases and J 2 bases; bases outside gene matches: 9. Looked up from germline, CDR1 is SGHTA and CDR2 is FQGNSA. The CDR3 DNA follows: TGTGCCAGCAGCTCCCAAACAGGGGGCGCGGCCTACGAGCAGTACTTC. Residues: CASSSQTGGAAYEQYF.